These T cell receptor beta chains were read from a single sample in a study of response to subunit inactivated influenza vaccine. TCRdb re-called the RT-PCR reads with MiXCR, one entry per CDR3 protein. The sample records more than 700,000 distinct CDR3 sequences, 21% being singletons. Sequencing was performed on PBMCs from blood, taken roughly 5 days after vaccination. The receptors derive from a man aged 45 to 65 who received an inactivated influenza vaccine. Each CDR3 is given with its conserved first and last residue. The D gene is left open where the match is weak. Part of the rows lack a size; the others show once, few, many or a class for expanded clones.

V: TRBV7-7
size: NA
D: NA
J: TRBJ2-1
DNA: TGTGCTAGCAGCTTAAATAGCGTTAGTGAGCAGTTCTTC
CDR3: CASSLNSVSEQFF

V: TRBV4-2
size: few
D: NA
J: TRBJ2-7
DNA: TGTGCCAGCAGCCAAGATCGCGGGGAAAACGAGCAGTACTTC
CDR3: CASSQDRGENEQYF

V: TRBV5-1
size: NA
D: TRBD1
J: TRBJ2-7
DNA: TGCGCCAGCAGCGACTACAGGGGGCCCTACGAGCAGTACTTC
CDR3: CASSDYRGPYEQYF

V: TRBV29-1
size: NA
D: NA
J: TRBJ2-7
DNA: TGCAGCGTTGCGGGCATAGGAACCTACGAGCAGTACTTC
CDR3: CSVAGIGTYEQYF

V: TRBV6-2/TRBV6-3
size: few
D: NA
J: TRBJ2-7
DNA: TGTGCCAGCAGTGGGTTTTTCGAGCAGTACTTC
CDR3: CASSGFFEQYF

V: TRBV29-1
size: NA
D: NA
J: TRBJ2-3
DNA: TGCAGCTGTAGGGTATTCACAGATACGCAGTATTTT
CDR3: CSCRVFTDTQYF

V: TRBV9
size: few
D: NA
J: TRBJ2-3
DNA: TGTGCCAGCACTCGGGGGATCGACACAGATACGCAGTATTTT
CDR3: CASTRGIDTDTQYF

V: TRBV7-9
size: NA
D: TRBD1
J: TRBJ1-2
DNA: TGTGCCAGCAGCGAACTACAGGGGGGGATTTATGGCTACACCTTC
CDR3: CASSELQGGIYGYTF

V: TRBV5-1
size: few
D: NA
J: TRBJ2-7
DNA: TGCGCCAGCAGCTTGGAAAACAAGCAGTACTTC
CDR3: CASSLENKQYF

V: TRBV11-2
size: many
D: NA
J: TRBJ2-7
DNA: TGTGCCAGCAGCTTAGACAGCGGTCCCTACGAGCAGTACTTC
CDR3: CASSLDSGPYEQYF

V: TRBV7-8
size: NA
D: NA
J: TRBJ2-1
DNA: TGTGCCAGCAGCTTAGGAAGTGGTCTTGTCTACAATGAGCAGTTCTTC
CDR3: CASSLGSGLVYNEQFF

V: TRBV29-1
size: NA
D: TRBD2
J: TRBJ2-7
DNA: TGCAGCGTTGAGGAGGGTAGGTCTAGCGGGAGCTCCTACGAGCAGTACTTC
CDR3: CSVEEGRSSGSSYEQYF

V: TRBV20-1
size: NA
D: NA
J: TRBJ2-4
DNA: TGCAGTGGTCACAGGTTCAGAAACATTCAGTACTTC
CDR3: CSGHRFRNIQYF

V: TRBV11-2
size: few
D: NA
J: TRBJ1-2
DNA: TGTGCCAGCAGCTTAGAGCGTGGGGGCTACACCTTC
CDR3: CASSLERGGYTF

V: TRBV27
size: few
D: TRBD1
J: TRBJ1-2
DNA: TGTGCCAGCAGTTTGACAGGGGGAATTGACGGTGGCTACACCTTC
CDR3: CASSLTGGIDGGYTF

V: TRBV11-2
size: NA
D: NA
J: TRBJ2-5
DNA: TGTGCCAGCAACTACGGACGGCGAGAGACCCAGTACTTC
CDR3: CASNYGRRETQYF

V: TRBV11-2
size: many
D: TRBD1
J: TRBJ2-3
DNA: TGTGCCAGCAGCCCGACCCCGGGACAGGGGGATGGTTCGTATAGAACAGATACGCAGTATTTT
CDR3: CASSPTPGQGDGSYRTDTQYF